This T cell receptor (beta chain) appears in the sequencing data of a study of tumor and adjacent non-tumor tissue in lung cancer. As for the study in general: There were 12 adenocarcinoma, a couple of squamous cell carcinoma and 1 small cell lung cancer cases. Study results and limitations: Higher tumor TCR diversity was associated with shorter survival.

Three rounds of nested PCR, following a modified ARM-PCR protocol, produced the TCRbeta library. TCRdb recomputed calls from the multiplex PCR reads with MiXCR, one row per CDR3 protein. Of fewer than 100,000 distinct CDR3 sequences listed, 72% were seen once; the top ten hold approximately 10%. As concerns this clonotype: The target antigen is unknown.

The CDR3 has 20 residues. V lost 3 bases, J lost 1 base, and 14 bases stayed unmatched. In germline, CDR1 is LGHNA, CDR2 YNFKEQ. No cell sorting was done before RNA was extracted from the tissue. The sequence came from a woman between 40 and 55 years old with non-small cell lung cancer. The V and J genes are TRBV4-2 and TRBJ2-3; 12 nucleotides line up with TRBD2. The specimen was lung tumor tissue. The CDR3 DNA reads TGTGCCAGCAGCCAGGTTCTGGCTAGCGGGGGGGCGGACTGCACAGATACGCAGTATTTT. As protein: CASSQVLASGGADCTDTQYF.